A single sample is the source of the 7 T cell receptor beta chains below, sequenced in a study of radiation and T cells in renal cell carcinoma. Indicated time point: blood 4 weeks post-SBRT, at nephrectomy. The treatment: 15 Gy SBRT to primary tumor, nephrectomy 4 weeks later. Data came from immunoSEQ multiplex PCR; TCRdb stores just in-frame clones and leaves some out. Seen here are about 74,000 clones, around 89% observed once, and the top ten hold 6%. The sample was blood, taken from a patient whose treatment included radiotherapy and nephrectomy. These receptors came from a woman aged 70 to 79 with renal cell carcinoma.

This chain connects TRBV5-1 to TRBJ2-3; 11 positions agree with TRBD2. With 4 bases clipped from V and 6 bases from J, the junction kept 10 bases outside the gene matches. The germline CDR1 and CDR2 sequences are SGHRS and YFSETQ. The CDR3 sequence is 16 residues long. CDR3 loop: CASSKSLAGGRDTQYF. The DNA of the CDR3 is TGCGCCAGCAGCAAGTCGCTAGCGGGGGGTAGGGATACGCAGTATTTT.

The chain is built from TRBV5-1 and TRBJ2-1, with D perhaps TRBD2 (6 bases). This CDR3 is 14 amino acids long. Germline V gene lookup returns CDR1 SGHRS and CDR2 YFSETQ. Trimming left V 4 bases short and J 11 bases short, with 19 bases between. The CDR3 loop is CASSPGGLSVQQFF. Here the CDR3 DNA reads TGCGCCAGCAGCCCAGGTGGACTATCAGTTCAGCAGTTCTTC.

CDR3 nucleotide sequence: TGTGCCAGCAGCTTAGGGGACGGACGGGGGGCCTACGAGCAGTACTTC. Its protein is CASSLGDGRGAYEQYF. The chain recombines TRBV7-8 with TRBJ2-7; 7 nucleotides align to TRBD2. The CDR3 runs to 16 residues. Germline CDR1 and CDR2: SGHVS and FQNEAQ. J gave up 2 bases and V 1 base, and 8 bases lay outside the gene matches.

This chain connects TRBV7-2 to TRBJ1-2, with no clear D. Germline V gene data show CDR1 as SGHTA and CDR2 as FQGNSA. This CDR3 region has 14 residues. Trimming cost V 1 base and J 6 bases, with 12 bases left between them. This chain's CDR3 is CASSLGGSNHGYTF. DNA for the CDR3: TGTGCCAGCAGCTTAGGTGGCAGTAATCATGGCTACACCTTC. Full variable domain (outside the CDR3, taken from reference TRBV7-2 and TRBJ1-2): GAGVSQSPSNKVTEKGKDVELRCDPISGHTALYWYRQSLGQGLEFLIYFQGNSAPDKSGLPSDRFSAERTGGSVSTLTIQRTQQEDSAVYLCASSLGGSNHGYTFGSGTRLTVV.

The table lists this clone with a count of one. The J gene is TRBJ1-1, the V gene TRBV6-6, with D possibly being TRBD1 (5 bases). The CDR3 spans 13 residues. The V end lost 7 bases, the J end lost 2 bases, and 11 bases lay between the germline ends. The germline gives CDR1 MNHNY, CDR2 SVGAGI (reference sequence). The CDR3: CASTRALNTEAFF. The DNA for the CDR3 is TGTGCCAGCACCAGGGCTTTAAACACTGAAGCTTTCTTT.

The rearrangement uses TRBV7-9 and TRBJ2-5; no definite D call. The CDR3 spans 15 residues. CDR1 is SEHNR and CDR2 is FQNEAQ in the germline V gene (reference sequence). Trimming shortened V by 3 bases and J by 4 bases, and 15 bases separated the two germline ends. The CDR3 sequence: CASSFSFPAAETQYF. The DNA of the CDR3 is TGTGCCAGCAGCTTTTCCTTCCCAGCAGCAGAGACCCAGTACTTC. Looking up the rest from reference TRBV7-9 and TRBJ2-5 gives the full variable domain: DTGVSQNPRHKITKRGQNVTFRCDPISEHNRLYWYRQTLGQGPEFLTYFQNEAQLEKSRLLSDRFSAERPKGSFSTLEIQRTEQGDSAMYLCASSFSFPAAETQYFGPGTRLLVL.

The chain joins TRBV5-1 to TRBJ2-7; D call uncertain. Germline V gives CDR1 SGHRS, CDR2 YFSETQ. V dropped 5 bases and J dropped 9 bases, with 21 bases sitting between them. This CDR3 is built from 14 residues. The CDR3 here is CASSFQDRRDGQYF. CDR3 DNA sequence: TGCGCCAGCAGTTTTCAGGACCGCCGTGATGGGCAGTACTTC.